This TCR beta chain stems from a study of vaccination and CD4 T cells after COVID-19. Germline-derived CDR1 and CDR2 are DFQATT and SNEGSKA (reference sequence). Trimming shortened V by 4 bases and J by 2 bases, and 16 bases separated the two germline ends. The CDR3 consists of 15 residues. Oncomine TCR Beta short-read sequencing was applied to DNA from cultured CD4+ T cells. A single record per CDR3 protein comes from TCRdb applying MiXCR to the PCR reads. The data contain approximately 9,600 distinct CDR3 sequences, around 30% of them seen just once; the ten biggest clones take up approximately 9.5%. Noted treatment: roughly nine-day PBMC culture with coronavirus spike peptide pools or control peptides (ViraFEST assay). For this clonotype: Its antigen is undetermined.

The sequences come from CD4+ T cells from blood, cultured in vitro, collected after SARS-CoV-2 vaccination. The genes are TRBV20-1 and TRBJ2-3, with TRBD2 as a possible D gene (6 bases). The sequence was collected from a human donor who had recovered from COVID-19. CDR3 in amino acids: CSAIPGLSPTDTQYF. The DNA for the CDR3 is TGCAGTGCTATCCCGGGACTCAGCCCCACAGATACGCAGTATTTT.